The clone carrying this TCR beta chain was seen more than once but under ten times. The data originate from a study of early T cells in non-severe SARS-CoV-2 infection. TCRdb ran MiXCR on the 5' RACE reads and lists one entry per CDR3 protein. The sample has about 77,000 distinct CDR3 sequences, more than 7.5% seen once. The TCR sequence derives from an adult who was a healthcare worker with PCR-confirmed SARS-CoV-2 infection or an uninfected control (not recorded which). Material for sequencing was whole blood.

CDR3 DNA: TGCGCCAGCAGCGCGGTTAGTGACTATGGCTACACCTTC. This translates into CASSAVSDYGYTF. The chain has TRBV5-1 and TRBJ1-2; no firm D call. V lost 4 bases and J lost 3, with 10 bases in between. In germline, CDR1 is SGHRS, CDR2 YFSETQ. CDR3 size: 13 residues. The full variable domain, completed using reference TRBV5-1 and TRBJ1-2, is KAGVTQTPRYLIKTRGQQVTLSCSPISGHRSVSWYQQTPGQGLQFLFEYFSETQRNKGNFPGRFSGRQFSNSRSEMNVSTLELGDSALYLCASSAVSDYGYTFGSGTRLTVV.